This TCR beta chain was obtained from a study of identical twins. Study-level results: There were fewer insertions in abundant cord blood beta clonotypes, but memory repertoires showed no such pattern. Within monozygotic twins, out-of-frame TCR alpha sharing was underestimated by the models. Analyses based on zero insertions could be partly confounded by invariant MAIT and iNKT cells.

This CDR3 has 11 amino acids. In germline, CDR1 is DFQATT, CDR2 SNEGSKA (reference sequence). Details on this clonotype: The target antigen is unknown.

TCRdb reprocessed the 5' RACE reads with MiXCR, giving one entry per CDR3 protein. The sample consists of 1.5 million or so distinct CDR3 sequences, around a third of them appearing once. The sample taken for sequencing was cord blood. The sequence was collected from a newborn girl in good health. The chain combines TRBV20-1 with TRBJ2-5; D call uncertain. The CDR3 DNA reads TGCACCCCTCAAAGAAGAGAGACCCAGTACTTC. It codes for CTPQRRETQYF.